This T cell receptor beta chain was sequenced in a study of blood T cell repertoires in COVID-19. Background on the study: T cells, B-cell-depleted T cells, or PBMCs provided the cDNA or gDNA that served as material.

Assay used: immunoSEQ multiplex PCR; TCRdb lists only in-frame clones, some missing. The sample consists of roughly 300,000 clones, about 83% of them appearing once. Germline V gives CDR1 SGHNT, CDR2 YYREEE (reference sequence). This CDR3 has 14 amino acids. V shed 2 bases and J shed 2 bases, with 10 bases lying between them. The TCR was taken from a woman aged 45-59 years with acute or convalescent COVID-19. The gene calls are TRBV5-4 and TRBJ2-5; TRBD2 might be the D (6 bases). Sequencing was carried out using peripheral blood. This CDR3 reads CASSFGGGQETQYF. The DNA for the CDR3 is TGTGCCAGCAGCTTCGGTGGGGGGCAAGAGACCCAGTACTTC.